The rows below give T cell receptor beta chains drawn from one sample of a study of blood T cell repertoires in COVID-19. TCRdb's table, derived via immunoSEQ multiplex PCR, lists solely in-frame clones and lacks some. The sample includes a few hundred thousand clones, nearly 90% of them seen just once. Sequencing was carried out using PBMCs or T cells enriched from blood (not recorded which). The source is a woman aged 25 to 39 who had recovered from COVID-19. CDR3s include the opening cysteine and the closing phenylalanine or tryptophan. Each record gives: V gene, J gene, clone size, D gene, CDR3 length, CDR3 protein, CDR3 DNA. The D gene is left open where the match is weak. Clone size is not always given. Where it is, it says once, few, many or a class for expanded clones.

v_gene: TRBV19
j_gene: TRBJ2-1
abundance: NA
d_gene: NA
len: 17
CDR3aa: CASSIDLETIAFGEQFF
CDR3nt: TGTGCCAGTAGTATAGATCTCGAGACTATAGCCTTCGGTGAGCAGTTCTTC

v_gene: TRBV13
j_gene: TRBJ2-3
abundance: NA
d_gene: TRBD2
len: 16
CDR3aa: CASSLRLAGPRDTQYF
CDR3nt: TGTGCCAGCAGCCTCCGACTAGCGGGGCCCAGAGATACGCAGTATTTT

v_gene: TRBV30
j_gene: TRBJ1-2
abundance: NA
d_gene: NA
len: 13
CDR3aa: CAWNEGYSHGYTF
CDR3nt: TGTGCCTGGAACGAGGGATATAGTCATGGCTACACCTTC

v_gene: TRBV28
j_gene: TRBJ1-6
abundance: NA
d_gene: TRBD1
len: 17
CDR3aa: CASQGQFPVSYNSPLHF
CDR3nt: TGTGCCAGCCAGGGACAGTTCCCCGTCTCCTATAATTCACCCCTCCACTTT

v_gene: TRBV2
j_gene: TRBJ2-1
abundance: NA
d_gene: TRBD2
len: 11
CDR3aa: CASSHGLEEFF
CDR3nt: TGTGCCAGCAGTCACGGACTAGAGGAGTTCTTC

v_gene: TRBV11-2
j_gene: TRBJ2-1
abundance: NA
d_gene: TRBD2
len: 15
CDR3aa: CASSFLAGDYNEQFF
CDR3nt: TGTGCCAGCAGCTTCTTAGCGGGAGATTACAATGAGCAGTTCTTC

v_gene: TRBV7-8
j_gene: TRBJ1-1
abundance: few
d_gene: NA
len: 13
CDR3aa: CASSLILNTEAFF
CDR3nt: TGTGCCAGCAGCTTAATCTTGAACACTGAAGCTTTCTTT

v_gene: TRBV7-8
j_gene: TRBJ1-5
abundance: NA
d_gene: TRBD1
len: 13
CDR3aa: CASSRQGNQPQHF
CDR3nt: TGTGCCAGCAGCCGACAGGGGAATCAGCCCCAGCATTTT

v_gene: TRBV7-2
j_gene: TRBJ1-6
abundance: NA
d_gene: NA
len: 17
CDR3aa: CASSLERRIRANSPLHF
CDR3nt: TGTGCCAGCAGCTTAGAGCGGAGAATACGGGCTAATTCACCCCTCCACTTT

v_gene: TRBV29-1
j_gene: TRBJ1-1
abundance: NA
d_gene: NA
len: 11
CDR3aa: CSVTRGTEAFF
CDR3nt: TGCAGCGTTACCAGGGGCACTGAAGCTTTCTTT

v_gene: TRBV5-1
j_gene: TRBJ2-3
abundance: NA
d_gene: NA
len: 15
CDR3aa: CASSWGTGTIDTQYF
CDR3nt: TGCGCCAGCAGCTGGGGTACAGGGACAATCGATACGCAGTATTTT

v_gene: TRBV16
j_gene: TRBJ2-1
abundance: once
d_gene: NA
len: 12
CDR3aa: CASGPGIDEQFF
CDR3nt: TGTGCCAGCGGTCCGGGGATTGATGAGCAGTTCTTC

v_gene: TRBV9
j_gene: TRBJ2-3
abundance: NA
d_gene: NA
len: 15
CDR3aa: CASSVDRAGTDTQYF
CDR3nt: TGTGCCAGCAGCGTAGACAGGGCAGGCACAGATACGCAGTATTTT

v_gene: TRBV2
j_gene: TRBJ2-7
abundance: NA
d_gene: TRBD1
len: 15
CDR3aa: CASRAQDREDYEQYF
CDR3nt: TGTGCCAGCAGGGCCCAGGACAGGGAGGACTACGAGCAGTACTTC

v_gene: TRBV5-1
j_gene: TRBJ1-1
abundance: NA
d_gene: NA
len: 13
CDR3aa: CASSSTGGTEAFF
CDR3nt: TGCGCCAGCAGCTCGACGGGGGGGACTGAAGCTTTCTTT

v_gene: TRBV12-3/TRBV12-4
j_gene: TRBJ1-6
abundance: few
d_gene: NA
len: 11
CDR3aa: CASSSGTPLHF
CDR3nt: TGTGCCAGCAGCTCCGGGACTCCCCTCCACTTT

v_gene: TRBV7-9
j_gene: TRBJ1-4
abundance: NA
d_gene: NA
len: 14
CDR3aa: CASSLYRDNEKLFF
CDR3nt: TGTGCCAGCAGCCTTTACAGGGATAATGAAAAACTGTTTTTT

v_gene: TRBV4-1
j_gene: TRBJ2-1
abundance: NA
d_gene: TRBD2
len: 16
CDR3aa: CASSQVATSGKNEQFF
CDR3nt: TGCGCCAGCAGCCAAGTCGCGACTAGCGGGAAGAATGAGCAGTTCTTC

v_gene: TRBV5-1
j_gene: TRBJ2-5
abundance: NA
d_gene: NA
len: 16
CDR3aa: CASSFSATGGGETQYF
CDR3nt: TGCGCCAGCAGCTTTTCGGCGACGGGGGGCGGGGAGACCCAGTACTTC

v_gene: TRBV4-1
j_gene: TRBJ1-4
abundance: NA
d_gene: NA
len: 15
CDR3aa: CASSQGGATNEKLFF
CDR3nt: TGCGCCAGCAGCCAAGGAGGTGCAACTAATGAAAAACTGTTTTTT

v_gene: TRBV28
j_gene: TRBJ1-5
abundance: NA
d_gene: TRBD1
len: 15
CDR3aa: CASSPLGGGGQPQHF
CDR3nt: TGTGCCAGCAGTCCCCTTGGAGGGGGCGGTCAGCCCCAGCATTTT

v_gene: TRBV6-2/TRBV6-3
j_gene: TRBJ1-5
abundance: NA
d_gene: TRBD1
len: 12
CDR3aa: CASSYSDRAQHF
CDR3nt: TGTGCCAGCAGTTACTCTGACAGGGCCCAGCATTTT

v_gene: TRBV5-1
j_gene: TRBJ1-2
abundance: NA
d_gene: TRBD1
len: 15
CDR3aa: CASSLADRGLIGYTF
CDR3nt: TGCGCCAGCAGCTTAGCGGACAGGGGTTTAATAGGCTACACCTTC

v_gene: TRBV27
j_gene: TRBJ1-2
abundance: once
d_gene: NA
len: 15
CDR3aa: CASRYRGQSNYGYTF
CDR3nt: TGTGCCAGCAGATACCGTGGACAGTCTAACTATGGCTACACCTTC

v_gene: TRBV2
j_gene: TRBJ1-1
abundance: NA
d_gene: NA
len: 13
CDR3aa: CASSESGDTEAFF
CDR3nt: TGTGCCAGCAGTGAGTCAGGGGACACTGAAGCTTTCTTT

v_gene: TRBV28
j_gene: TRBJ1-1
abundance: NA
d_gene: TRBD1
len: 11
CDR3aa: CASSFGTEIRW
CDR3nt: TGTGCCAGCAGTTTTGGGACAGAGATTAGGTGG